This T cell receptor beta chain was captured in a study of T cells in tumors after PD-1 blockade. About the research overall: During anti-PD-1 treatment, some patients continued daily vismodegib 150 mg. General study points: Peripheral recruitment is suggested, as some novel exhausted tumor clones were in pre-treatment blood.

TCRdb's copy holds only in-frame clones and misses some; the assay was immunoSEQ multiplex PCR. The data show around 46,000 clones, nearly 80% seen once. For this clone: Its antigen is not identified.

Sequencing used PBMCs, obtained before anti-PD-1 treatment. This sequence originates from a human donor with basal cell carcinoma.

CDR3 nucleotides: TGTGCCACCAGTGACCCAGGACTAGTCTCGCTCGGCACAGATACGCAGTATTTT. Protein: CATSDPGLVSLGTDTQYF. The rearrangement joins TRBV24-1 to TRBJ2-3, with 7 bases aligning to TRBD2. J was trimmed by 1 base and V by 4 bases; bases with no gene match: 13. From germline, CDR1 is KGHDR and CDR2 SFDVKD. This CDR3 has 18 residues.